This record looks at one T cell receptor beta chain sequence and its context. Only in-frame clones appear in the TCRdb table, and some are missing; sequencing was by immunoSEQ multiplex PCR. The table records some 180,000 clones, about 81% of them present only once. Germline V gene sequence: CDR1 SGHRS, CDR2 YFSETQ. CDR3 length equals 15 residues. The J segment lost 5 bases and the V segment lost 3 bases, leaving 8 bases of the junction unmatched. This entry belongs to a study of cytomegalovirus exposure and HLA in healthy donors. The sequenced material came from PBMCs. The V and J genes are TRBV5-1 and TRBJ1-2; 9 nucleotides agree with TRBD1. This sequence originates from a woman aged 25-40 years in good health and CMV-seronegative. Here the CDR3 DNA reads TGCGCCAGCAGCTCCGGACAGGGGAGGGGATATGGCTACACCTTC. Translating it yields CASSSGQGRGYGYTF.